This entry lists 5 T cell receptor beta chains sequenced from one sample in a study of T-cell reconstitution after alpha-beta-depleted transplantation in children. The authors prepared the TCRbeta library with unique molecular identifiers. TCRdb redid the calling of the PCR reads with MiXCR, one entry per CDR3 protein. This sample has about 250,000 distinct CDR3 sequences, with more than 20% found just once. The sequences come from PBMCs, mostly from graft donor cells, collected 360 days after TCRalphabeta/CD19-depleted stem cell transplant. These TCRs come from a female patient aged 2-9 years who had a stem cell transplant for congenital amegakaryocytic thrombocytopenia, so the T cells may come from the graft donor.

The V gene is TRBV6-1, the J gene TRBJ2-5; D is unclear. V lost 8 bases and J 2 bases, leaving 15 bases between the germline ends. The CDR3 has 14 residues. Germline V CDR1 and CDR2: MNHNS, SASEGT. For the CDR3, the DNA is TGTGCCAGCTCCCGGATCTCGGCGCAAGAGACCCAGTACTTC. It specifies CASSRISAQETQYF.

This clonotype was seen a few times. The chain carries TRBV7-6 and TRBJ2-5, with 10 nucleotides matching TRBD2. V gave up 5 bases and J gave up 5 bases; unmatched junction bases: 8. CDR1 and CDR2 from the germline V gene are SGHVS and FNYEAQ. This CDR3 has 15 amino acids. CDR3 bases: TGTGCCAGCAGCCGGAGCGGGGGGGCTTGGGAGACCCAGTACTTC. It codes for CASSRSGGAWETQYF.

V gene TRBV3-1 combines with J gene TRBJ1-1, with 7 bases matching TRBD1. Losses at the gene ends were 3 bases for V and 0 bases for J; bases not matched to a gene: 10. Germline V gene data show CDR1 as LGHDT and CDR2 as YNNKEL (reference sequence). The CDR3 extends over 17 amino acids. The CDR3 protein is CASSHPGTAALNTEAFF. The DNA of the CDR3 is TGTGCCAGCAGCCACCCCGGGACAGCGGCTTTGAACACTGAAGCTTTCTTT.

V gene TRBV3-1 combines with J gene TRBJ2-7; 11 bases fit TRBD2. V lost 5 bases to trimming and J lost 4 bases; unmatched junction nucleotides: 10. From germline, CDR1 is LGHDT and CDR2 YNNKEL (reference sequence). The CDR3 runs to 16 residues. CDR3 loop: CASSAHGTSGQYEQYF. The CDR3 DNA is TGTGCCAGCAGCGCACACGGGACTAGCGGACAATACGAGCAGTACTTC.

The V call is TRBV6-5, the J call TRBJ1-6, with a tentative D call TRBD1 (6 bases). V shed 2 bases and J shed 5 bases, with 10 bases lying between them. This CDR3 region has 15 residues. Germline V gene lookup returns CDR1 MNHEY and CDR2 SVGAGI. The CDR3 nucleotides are TGTGCCAGCAGTTACAGGACAGCCGATAATTCACCCCTCCACTTT. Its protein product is CASSYRTADNSPLHF.